This T cell receptor beta chain was identified in a study of CD8+ T cells in alopecia areata. On the study more broadly: Patients in the treated group were given tofacitinib by mouth, 5 to 10 mg twice a day. Tofacitinib continued for 6 to 18 months and was then withheld for 6 months. Findings and limits, study-wide: Lesional scalp, especially alopecia totalis/universalis, showed higher clonality than normal scalp.

V lost 2 bases and J lost 3; bases outside the gene matches: 3. This CDR3 region has 15 residues. CDR1 is SGHRS and CDR2 is YFSETQ in the germline V gene. It was from alopecia areata patients that lesional scalp punch biopsies and peripheral blood were collected. Of note for this clone: No antigen is known for it.

Sequencing relied on a cDNA template that was reverse transcribed from extracted RNA. Libraries were prepared by immunoSEQ multiplex PCR; TCRdb keeps only in-frame clonotypes and omits some of them. The sample records 110,000 or so clones, roughly two fifths being singletons. The source material was CD4+ T cells sorted from blood. This TCR came from a human donor with alopecia areata. The rearrangement joins TRBV5-1 to TRBJ2-7; TRBD2 matches 12 bases. For the CDR3, the DNA is TGCGCCAGCAGCTTTGGACTAGCGGGGAGCTACGAGCAGTACTTC. Its translation: CASSFGLAGSYEQYF.